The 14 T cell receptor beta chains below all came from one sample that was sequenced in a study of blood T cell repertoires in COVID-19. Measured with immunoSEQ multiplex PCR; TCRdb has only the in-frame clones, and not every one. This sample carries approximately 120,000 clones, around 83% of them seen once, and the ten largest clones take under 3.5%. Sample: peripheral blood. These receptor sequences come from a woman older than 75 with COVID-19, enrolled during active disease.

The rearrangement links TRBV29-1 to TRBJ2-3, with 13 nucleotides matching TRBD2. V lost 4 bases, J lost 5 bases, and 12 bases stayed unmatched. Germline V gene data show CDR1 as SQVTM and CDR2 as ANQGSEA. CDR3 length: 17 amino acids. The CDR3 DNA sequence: TGCAGCGTTGCCAACTCACTAGCGGGAGGGCGGGGAGATACGCAGTATTTT. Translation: CSVANSLAGGRGDTQYF.

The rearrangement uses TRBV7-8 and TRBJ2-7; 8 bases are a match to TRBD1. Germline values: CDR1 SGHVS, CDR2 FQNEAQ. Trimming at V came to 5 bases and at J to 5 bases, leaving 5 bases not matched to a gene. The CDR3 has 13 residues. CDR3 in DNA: TGTGCCAGCAGCCAGGACAGGGACCACGAGCAGTACTTC. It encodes CASSQDRDHEQYF.

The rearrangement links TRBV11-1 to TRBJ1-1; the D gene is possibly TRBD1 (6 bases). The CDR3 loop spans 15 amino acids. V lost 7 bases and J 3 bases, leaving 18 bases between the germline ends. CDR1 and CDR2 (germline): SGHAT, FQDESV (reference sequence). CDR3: CASTLVGQTDTEAFF. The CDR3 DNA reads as TGTGCCAGCACCCTAGTGGGACAAACAGACACTGAAGCTTTCTTT. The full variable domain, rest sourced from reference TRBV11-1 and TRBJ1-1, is EAEVAQSPRYKITEKSQAVAFWCDPISGHATLYWYRQILGQGPELLVQFQDESVVDDSQLPKDRFSAERLKGVDSTLKIQPAELGDSAMYLCASTLVGQTDTEAFFGQGTRLTVV.

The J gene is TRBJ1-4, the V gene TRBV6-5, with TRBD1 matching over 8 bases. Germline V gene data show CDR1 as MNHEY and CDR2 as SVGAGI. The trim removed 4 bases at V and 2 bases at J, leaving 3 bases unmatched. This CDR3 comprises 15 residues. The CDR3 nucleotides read TGTGCCAGCAGTTCCCACAGGGGGACTAATGAAAAACTGTTTTTT. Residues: CASSSHRGTNEKLFF.

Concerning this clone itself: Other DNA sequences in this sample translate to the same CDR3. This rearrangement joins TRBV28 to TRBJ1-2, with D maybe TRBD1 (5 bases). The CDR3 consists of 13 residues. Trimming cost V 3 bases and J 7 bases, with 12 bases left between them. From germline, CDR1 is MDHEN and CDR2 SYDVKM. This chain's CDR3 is CASSLGRGGGYTF. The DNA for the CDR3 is TGTGCCAGCAGTTTGGGAAGGGGCGGTGGCTACACCTTC.

CDR3 amino acids: CSASQGSSTEAFF. The CDR3 DNA sequence: TGCAGTGCTAGTCAGGGATCATCCACTGAAGCTTTCTTT. The rearrangement uses TRBV20-1 and TRBJ1-1; a weak D match, TRBD1 (5 bases). The CDR3 is 13 residues long. Germline V gives CDR1 DFQATT, CDR2 SNEGSKA (reference sequence). V lost 3 bases and J lost 4, with 12 bases in between.

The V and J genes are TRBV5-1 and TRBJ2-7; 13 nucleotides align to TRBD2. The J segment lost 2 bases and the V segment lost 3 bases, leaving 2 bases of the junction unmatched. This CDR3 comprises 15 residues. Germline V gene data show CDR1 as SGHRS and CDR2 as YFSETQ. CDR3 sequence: CASSSGLAGTYEQYF. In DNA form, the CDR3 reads TGCGCCAGCAGCTCGGGACTAGCGGGGACCTACGAGCAGTACTTC.

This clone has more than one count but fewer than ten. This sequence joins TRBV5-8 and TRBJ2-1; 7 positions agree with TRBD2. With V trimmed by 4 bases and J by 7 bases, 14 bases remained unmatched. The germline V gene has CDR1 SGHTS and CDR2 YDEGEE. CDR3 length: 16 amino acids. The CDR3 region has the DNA TGTGCCAGCAGCCCAATAAGCGGGGCCGGAGGTAATGAGCAGTTCTTC. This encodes CASSPISGAGGNEQFF.

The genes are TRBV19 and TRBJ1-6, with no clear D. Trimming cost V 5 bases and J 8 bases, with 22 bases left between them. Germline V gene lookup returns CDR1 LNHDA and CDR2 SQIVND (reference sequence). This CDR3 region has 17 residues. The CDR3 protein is CASSGRGLTRGDSPLHF. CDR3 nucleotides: TGTGCCAGTAGTGGAAGAGGTTTGACACGGGGTGATTCACCCCTCCACTTT.

The CDR3 DNA is TGTGCCAGTACTGCGGGACAGCGCAATCAGCCCCAGCATTTT. Its translation: CASTAGQRNQPQHF. V usage is TRBV19 and J usage is TRBJ1-5; 7 bases align to TRBD1. This CDR3 has 14 residues. V shed 7 bases, J shed 2 bases, and the junction held 5 bases outside the gene matches. From germline, CDR1 is LNHDA and CDR2 SQIVND (reference sequence).

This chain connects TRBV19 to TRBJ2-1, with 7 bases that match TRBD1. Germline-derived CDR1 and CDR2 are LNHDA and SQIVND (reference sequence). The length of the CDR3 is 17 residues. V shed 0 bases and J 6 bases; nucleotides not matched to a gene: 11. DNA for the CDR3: TGTGCCAGTAGTATAGATCGGGGACAGCGATTACTCAATGAGCAGTTCTTC. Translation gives CASSIDRGQRLLNEQFF.

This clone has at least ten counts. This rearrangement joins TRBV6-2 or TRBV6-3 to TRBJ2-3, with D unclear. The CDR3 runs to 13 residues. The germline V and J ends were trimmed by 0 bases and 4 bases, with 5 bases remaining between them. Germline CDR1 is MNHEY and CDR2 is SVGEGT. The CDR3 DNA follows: TGTGCCAGCAGTTACTCGAGTGCAGATACGCAGTATTTT. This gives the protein CASSYSSADTQYF.

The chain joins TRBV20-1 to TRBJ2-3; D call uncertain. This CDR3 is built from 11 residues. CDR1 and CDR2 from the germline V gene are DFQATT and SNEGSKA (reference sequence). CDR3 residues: CSVSVTDTQYF. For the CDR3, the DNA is TGCAGCGTCTCTGTCACAGATACGCAGTATTTT.

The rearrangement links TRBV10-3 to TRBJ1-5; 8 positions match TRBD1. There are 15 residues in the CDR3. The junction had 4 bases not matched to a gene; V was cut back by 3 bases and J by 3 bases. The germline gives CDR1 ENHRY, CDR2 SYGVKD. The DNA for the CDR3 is TGTGCCATCAGTGACGGACAGGGTATCAATCAGCCCCAGCATTTT. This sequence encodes CAISDGQGINQPQHF.